One T cell receptor beta chain is described in this entry. Participants were aged about 18 to 89 years from approximately 25 US areas. The sample originates from a study of blood T cell repertoires in COVID-19. Only in-frame clones appear in the TCRdb table, and some are missing; sequencing was by immunoSEQ multiplex PCR. Here the sample spans 150,000 to 200,000 clones, about 83% being singletons. The source is a woman aged 25 to 45 who had been exposed to COVID-19. Sequencing was performed on PBMCs or T cells enriched from blood (not recorded which).

The CDR3 reads CASSYSLISDYYGYTF. The CDR3 DNA reads TGTGCCAGCAGTTACTCCCTCATTAGCGATTACTATGGCTACACCTTC. This chain uses TRBV6-5 with TRBJ1-2; D not resolved. Per the germline V gene, CDR1 is MNHEY and CDR2 is SVGAGI. The CDR3 loop spans 16 amino acids. The ends were cut back, 0 bases at V and 3 bases at J, with 14 bases in the middle.